These T cell receptor beta chains were read from a single sample in a study of beta chain features in type 1 diabetes. Repertoires were generated with immunoSEQ multiplex PCR, while TCRdb's copy carries only in-frame clones and drops some. The table has fewer than 250,000 clones, over 7.5% seen once. The sample comprised naive CD4+ T cells from blood. The receptors originated from a woman between 18 and 29 years old in good health. CDR3s include the opening cysteine and the closing phenylalanine or tryptophan. Fields, in order: D gene, V gene, clone size, J gene, CDR3 protein, CDR3 DNA. A D gene is named only where the DNA matches it firmly. Clone sizes are given selectively: once, few, many, or a class where the clone is expanded.

d_gene: TRBD1; v_gene: TRBV6-6; abundance: few; j_gene: TRBJ1-5; CDR3aa: CASSYSTGVGGQPQHF; CDR3nt: TGTGCCAGCAGTTACTCTACAGGGGTAGGTGGCCAGCCCCAGCATTTT
d_gene: TRBD1; v_gene: TRBV25-1; abundance: -; j_gene: TRBJ1-3; CDR3aa: CASCGTGEGNTIYF; CDR3nt: TGTGCCAGCTGCGGGACAGGGGAAGGAAACACCATATATTTT
d_gene: -; v_gene: TRBV5-5; abundance: few; j_gene: TRBJ2-7; CDR3aa: CASSWALYYEQYF; CDR3nt: TGTGCCAGCAGCTGGGCCCTATACTACGAGCAGTACTTC
d_gene: TRBD1; v_gene: TRBV25-1; abundance: -; j_gene: TRBJ1-1; CDR3aa: CASATAGGRNTEAFF; CDR3nt: TGTGCCAGCGCAACTGCAGGGGGCCGGAACACTGAAGCTTTCTTT
d_gene: TRBD1; v_gene: TRBV9; abundance: once; j_gene: TRBJ2-7; CDR3aa: CASSVGGQAVYEQYF; CDR3nt: TGTGCCAGCAGCGTAGGGGGACAGGCGGTCTACGAGCAGTACTTC
d_gene: TRBD1; v_gene: TRBV5-6; abundance: few; j_gene: TRBJ1-6; CDR3aa: CASSFGQGQSPLHF; CDR3nt: TGTGCCAGCAGCTTTGGACAGGGTCAATCACCCCTCCACTTT
d_gene: -; v_gene: TRBV7-9; abundance: few; j_gene: TRBJ2-2; CDR3aa: CASSLAQVNTGELFF; CDR3nt: TGTGCCAGCAGCTTAGCGCAGGTGAACACCGGGGAGCTGTTTTTT
d_gene: -; v_gene: TRBV29-1; abundance: few; j_gene: TRBJ1-1; CDR3aa: CSVVRSGAQTEAFF; CDR3nt: TGCAGCGTTGTAAGATCAGGGGCGCAGACTGAAGCTTTCTTT
d_gene: -; v_gene: TRBV6-5; abundance: few; j_gene: TRBJ2-7; CDR3aa: CASRRQDFSYEQYF; CDR3nt: TGTGCCAGCAGAAGACAGGACTTCTCCTACGAGCAGTACTTC
d_gene: -; v_gene: TRBV30; abundance: few; j_gene: TRBJ1-1; CDR3aa: CATTPGLNTEAFF; CDR3nt: TGTGCCACTACCCCGGGATTGAACACTGAAGCTTTCTTT
d_gene: -; v_gene: TRBV5-1; abundance: -; j_gene: TRBJ2-7; CDR3aa: CASSPGQEGLYEQYF; CDR3nt: TGCGCCAGCAGCCCCGGACAGGAGGGGCTCTACGAGCAGTACTTC
d_gene: -; v_gene: TRBV4-1; abundance: -; j_gene: TRBJ1-5; CDR3aa: CASSSGSALKGNQPQHF; CDR3nt: TGCGCCAGCAGCTCCGGGTCCGCATTAAAGGGCAATCAGCCCCAGCATTTT
d_gene: -; v_gene: TRBV19; abundance: -; j_gene: TRBJ1-2; CDR3aa: CASSKTGFYGYTF; CDR3nt: TGTGCCAGTAGTAAAACAGGGTTCTATGGCTACACCTTC
d_gene: -; v_gene: TRBV6-1; abundance: -; j_gene: TRBJ2-1; CDR3aa: CASVWAGANEQFF; CDR3nt: TGTGCCAGCGTTTGGGCAGGGGCAAATGAGCAGTTCTTC
d_gene: -; v_gene: TRBV11-2; abundance: few; j_gene: TRBJ2-2; CDR3aa: CASSPGQQIGTGELFF; CDR3nt: TGTGCCAGCAGCCCCGGACAACAAATAGGAACCGGGGAGCTGTTTTTT
d_gene: TRBD1; v_gene: TRBV4-2; abundance: -; j_gene: TRBJ1-4; CDR3aa: CASSVDGTDALGLFF; CDR3nt: TGTGCCAGCAGCGTAGACGGGACAGACGCTTTAGGACTGTTTTTT
d_gene: -; v_gene: TRBV11-3; abundance: -; j_gene: TRBJ2-5; CDR3aa: CASSSDREETQYF; CDR3nt: TGTGCCAGCAGCTCGGACAGAGAAGAGACCCAGTACTTC
d_gene: -; v_gene: TRBV7-8; abundance: -; j_gene: TRBJ2-2; CDR3aa: CASSLRLRENTGELFF; CDR3nt: TGTGCCAGCAGCTTAAGGCTGCGGGAGAACACCGGGGAGCTGTTTTTT
d_gene: -; v_gene: TRBV18; abundance: -; j_gene: TRBJ2-7; CDR3aa: CASSPFGGLYEQYF; CDR3nt: TGTGCCAGCTCACCATTCGGGGGTCTCTACGAGCAGTACTTC
d_gene: TRBD2; v_gene: TRBV9; abundance: -; j_gene: TRBJ2-7; CDR3aa: CASSVLLAGVGEQYF; CDR3nt: TGTGCCAGCAGCGTGCTACTAGCGGGAGTTGGTGAGCAGTACTTC
d_gene: -; v_gene: TRBV19; abundance: -; j_gene: TRBJ2-1; CDR3aa: CASSQGGRSYNEQFF; CDR3nt: TGTGCCAGTAGCCAAGGGGGACGCTCCTACAATGAGCAGTTCTTC
d_gene: TRBD1; v_gene: TRBV19; abundance: few; j_gene: TRBJ2-7; CDR3aa: CASSGGTGVTYEQYF; CDR3nt: TGTGCCAGTAGTGGCGGGACAGGGGTTACCTACGAGCAGTACTTC
d_gene: -; v_gene: TRBV7-8; abundance: few; j_gene: TRBJ2-3; CDR3aa: CASSLGEGDTQYF; CDR3nt: TGTGCCAGCAGCTTAGGCGAGGGAGATACGCAGTATTTT
d_gene: TRBD1; v_gene: TRBV7-9; abundance: -; j_gene: TRBJ2-7; CDR3aa: CASSSGTGVYEQYF; CDR3nt: TGTGCCAGCAGCTCCGGGACAGGGGTCTACGAGCAGTACTTC
d_gene: -; v_gene: TRBV29-1; abundance: few; j_gene: TRBJ1-1; CDR3aa: CSVVRRGGMNTEAFF; CDR3nt: TGCAGCGTTGTGCGAAGGGGGGGCATGAACACTGAAGCTTTCTTT
d_gene: TRBD1; v_gene: TRBV5-1; abundance: -; j_gene: TRBJ2-1; CDR3aa: CASSSLQGTGNEQFF; CDR3nt: TGCGCCAGCAGCTCCCTCCAAGGGACAGGGAATGAGCAGTTCTTC
d_gene: TRBD1; v_gene: TRBV18; abundance: -; j_gene: TRBJ1-5; CDR3aa: CASSPQGASNQPQHF; CDR3nt: TGTGCCAGCTCACCACAGGGGGCAAGCAATCAGCCCCAGCATTTT
d_gene: -; v_gene: TRBV9; abundance: -; j_gene: TRBJ2-3; CDR3aa: CASSVGADTDTQYF; CDR3nt: TGTGCCAGCAGCGTTGGGGCCGACACAGATACGCAGTATTTT
d_gene: -; v_gene: TRBV6-5; abundance: -; j_gene: TRBJ1-1; CDR3aa: CASTAQGLPTEAFF; CDR3nt: TGTGCCAGCACCGCTCAGGGGTTGCCCACTGAAGCTTTCTTT
d_gene: TRBD2; v_gene: TRBV14; abundance: -; j_gene: TRBJ2-1; CDR3aa: CASSQREGLYNEQFF; CDR3nt: TGTGCCAGCAGTCAGCGGGAGGGCCTATACAATGAGCAGTTCTTC
d_gene: TRBD2; v_gene: TRBV5-1; abundance: few; j_gene: TRBJ2-1; CDR3aa: CASSSRGTSGYNEQFF; CDR3nt: TGCGCCAGCAGCTCCCGAGGGACTAGCGGGTACAATGAGCAGTTCTTC
d_gene: TRBD1; v_gene: TRBV6-1; abundance: few; j_gene: TRBJ1-5; CDR3aa: CASSEQGGQPQHF; CDR3nt: TGTGCCAGCAGTGAACAGGGGGGTCAGCCCCAGCATTTT
d_gene: TRBD1; v_gene: TRBV28; abundance: few; j_gene: TRBJ2-2; CDR3aa: CASSPRQGQNTGELFF; CDR3nt: TGTGCCAGCAGTCCCAGACAGGGACAGAACACCGGGGAGCTGTTTTTT
d_gene: -; v_gene: TRBV9; abundance: -; j_gene: TRBJ1-6; CDR3aa: CASSKDSRNHNSPLHF; CDR3nt: TGTGCCAGCAGCAAAGACAGCCGAAACCATAATTCACCCCTCCACTTT
d_gene: -; v_gene: TRBV11-2; abundance: many; j_gene: TRBJ2-3; CDR3aa: CASSLEGSRADTQYF; CDR3nt: TGTGCCAGCAGCTTAGAGGGATCGAGGGCAGATACGCAGTATTTT
d_gene: -; v_gene: TRBV30; abundance: few; j_gene: TRBJ2-3; CDR3aa: CAWGGGADTQYF; CDR3nt: TGTGCCTGGGGAGGTGGAGCAGATACGCAGTATTTT
d_gene: -; v_gene: TRBV5-1; abundance: -; j_gene: TRBJ1-2; CDR3aa: CASSPDSGRNYGYTF; CDR3nt: TGCGCCAGCAGCCCCGACAGTGGTCGAAACTATGGCTACACCTTC
d_gene: -; v_gene: TRBV5-1; abundance: -; j_gene: TRBJ1-2; CDR3aa: CASSLDGGQGYTF; CDR3nt: TGCGCCAGCAGCTTGGACGGGGGGCAAGGCTACACCTTC
d_gene: -; v_gene: TRBV9; abundance: -; j_gene: TRBJ1-3; CDR3aa: CASSASEGGAGNTIYF; CDR3nt: TGTGCCAGCAGCGCTTCAGAGGGGGGGGCTGGAAACACCATATATTTT
d_gene: TRBD2; v_gene: TRBV5-1; abundance: few; j_gene: TRBJ2-3; CDR3aa: CASSLGTGGHTDTQYF; CDR3nt: TGCGCCAGCAGCTTGGGAACGGGGGGGCACACAGATACGCAGTATTTT
d_gene: TRBD1; v_gene: TRBV2; abundance: -; j_gene: TRBJ1-2; CDR3aa: CASSVLGQSYGYTF; CDR3nt: TGTGCCAGCAGTGTCCTGGGACAGAGCTATGGCTACACCTTC
d_gene: TRBD2; v_gene: TRBV7-2; abundance: -; j_gene: TRBJ2-3; CDR3aa: CASSPTGTSATQYF; CDR3nt: TGTGCCAGCAGCCCAACCGGGACTAGCGCTACGCAGTATTTT
d_gene: TRBD2; v_gene: TRBV30; abundance: -; j_gene: TRBJ2-3; CDR3aa: CAYGTLAGIGTQYF; CDR3nt: TGTGCCTATGGGACACTAGCGGGGATTGGTACGCAGTATTTT
d_gene: -; v_gene: TRBV5-1; abundance: -; j_gene: TRBJ2-1; CDR3aa: CASSLRQGVGNEQFF; CDR3nt: TGCGCCAGCAGCTTGCGGCAGGGTGTAGGCAATGAGCAGTTCTTC
d_gene: -; v_gene: TRBV7-3; abundance: -; j_gene: TRBJ1-2; CDR3aa: CASSFSQGKGGYTF; CDR3nt: TGTGCCAGCAGCTTCTCACAGGGAAAGGGTGGCTACACCTTC
d_gene: -; v_gene: TRBV9; abundance: few; j_gene: TRBJ2-2; CDR3aa: CASSVALTTDGELFF; CDR3nt: TGTGCCAGCAGCGTAGCTCTGACAACCGACGGGGAGCTGTTTTTT
d_gene: -; v_gene: TRBV27; abundance: -; j_gene: TRBJ2-3; CDR3aa: CASSSPSTRNTQYF; CDR3nt: TGTGCCAGCAGTTCCCCTTCGACTAGAAACACGCAGTATTTT
d_gene: TRBD1; v_gene: TRBV6-5; abundance: -; j_gene: TRBJ1-6; CDR3aa: CATRPGGNSPLHF; CDR3nt: TGTGCCACCCGGCCAGGGGGTAATTCACCCCTCCACTTT
d_gene: TRBD1; v_gene: TRBV29-1; abundance: few; j_gene: TRBJ2-7; CDR3aa: CSVRGTGSYEQYF; CDR3nt: TGCAGCGTGAGAGGGACAGGGTCCTACGAGCAGTACTTC
d_gene: -; v_gene: TRBV6-1; abundance: -; j_gene: TRBJ1-2; CDR3aa: CASSEVRVFDYGYTF; CDR3nt: TGTGCCAGCAGTGAAGTGAGGGTTTTCGACTATGGCTACACCTTC
d_gene: TRBD1; v_gene: TRBV4-1; abundance: -; j_gene: TRBJ1-6; CDR3aa: CASKFRDRGNSPLHF; CDR3nt: TGTGCCAGCAAATTCCGGGACAGGGGTAATTCACCCCTCCACTTT
d_gene: TRBD2; v_gene: TRBV10-2; abundance: -; j_gene: TRBJ2-1; CDR3aa: CASTGEWEGRNEQFF; CDR3nt: TGCGCCAGCACTGGGGAGTGGGAGGGCCGAAATGAGCAGTTCTTC
d_gene: -; v_gene: TRBV27; abundance: few; j_gene: TRBJ1-2; CDR3aa: CASSSRQDLNLNYGYTF; CDR3nt: TGTGCCAGCAGCTCAAGACAGGACCTCAATCTGAACTATGGCTACACCTTC
d_gene: -; v_gene: TRBV11-2; abundance: few; j_gene: TRBJ2-3; CDR3aa: CASSLAGVLTDTQYF; CDR3nt: TGTGCCAGCAGCTTAGCAGGGGTTCTCACAGATACGCAGTATTTT